These 21 T cell receptor beta chains were all obtained from the same sample, sequenced in a study of blood T cell repertoires in COVID-19. Sequencing was performed with immunoSEQ multiplex PCR; in TCRdb, only in-frame clones are kept and a portion is missing. This sample has approximately 120,000 clones, with about 90% found just once. What was sequenced was peripheral blood. The receptors originated from a human donor in a cohort sampled during active COVID-19.

The chain links TRBV4-3 to TRBJ2-3; perhaps TRBD2 as D (6 bases). Germline CDR1 reads LGHNA; CDR2 reads YSLEER. Trimming removed 4 bases at V and 2 bases at J, with 10 bases between. The CDR3 runs to 14 residues. The CDR3 DNA follows: TGCGCCAGCAGCCGGGCGGGACCCACAGATACGCAGTATTTT. Translating gives CASSRAGPTDTQYF.

The CDR3 bases are TGTGCCAGCAGCTTACGGGGGGCCCGGACCTACGAGCAGTACTTC. The encoded protein is CASSLRGARTYEQYF. The chain uses TRBV7-2 and TRBJ2-7; TRBD2 might be the D (7 bases). Germline V CDR1 and CDR2: SGHTA, FQGNSA. The V and J ends lost 2 bases and 2 bases respectively, with 13 bases between them. The CDR3 has 15 amino acids.

This chain joins TRBV7-2 and TRBJ1-2; D call uncertain. The CDR3 loop spans 14 amino acids. Germline loops: CDR1 SGHTA, CDR2 FQGNSA. V shed 3 bases and J shed 4 bases, with 12 bases lying between them. DNA for the CDR3: TGTGCCAGCAGCTTTCGGCAGGCAGTCTATGGCTACACCTTC. It translates to CASSFRQAVYGYTF.

This clone occurred a few times. The CDR3 region has the DNA TGTGCCAGCCGGGCAACTGGGACAGGGGGGTATGGAAATGGCTACACCTTC. Amino acids: CASRATGTGGYGNGYTF. This chain connects TRBV27 to TRBJ1-2; 11 bases fit TRBD1. The CDR3 has 17 amino acids. V trimming: 8 bases; J trimming: 6 bases; junction bases outside the gene matches: 17. Germline V gives CDR1 MNHEY, CDR2 SMNVEV (reference sequence).

This clone is a singleton in its sample. This chain uses TRBV10-3 with TRBJ2-1, with D possibly being TRBD1 (5 bases). Germline loops: CDR1 ENHRY, CDR2 SYGVKD. The ends were cut back, 2 bases at V and 0 bases at J, with 11 bases in the middle. The CDR3 length is 16 residues. CDR3 coding DNA: TGTGCCATCAGTGAGGCGCAGGGTGGCTCCTACAATGAGCAGTTCTTC. Translation gives CAISEAQGGSYNEQFF.

V usage is TRBV6-5 and J usage is TRBJ2-7; D is possibly TRBD2 (6 bases). Looked up from germline, CDR1 is MNHEY and CDR2 is SVGAGI. Deletions cut 6 bases from V and 5 bases from J, with 14 bases between. This CDR3 has 13 amino acids. CDR3 DNA sequence: TGTGCCAGCAGACAGGAGGGCAGCAACGAGCAGTACTTC. It is translated as CASRQEGSNEQYF.

This clone was observed a few times. The chain has TRBV9 and TRBJ1-1; D is uncertain. V was cut by 1 base and J by 5 bases, with 9 bases left in between. CDR3 length equals 13 residues. CDR1 is SGDLS and CDR2 is YYNGEE in the germline V gene. In DNA form, the CDR3 reads TGTGCCAGCAGCGTAAACGGCGGGACTGAAGCTTTCTTT. Translation: CASSVNGGTEAFF. Based on the CDR3 plus reference TRBV9 and TRBJ1-1, the full variable domain is DSGVTQTPKHLITATGQRVTLRCSPRSGDLSVYWYQQSLDQGLQFLIQYYNGEERAKGNILERFSAQQFPDLHSELNLSSLELGDSALYFCASSVNGGTEAFFGQGTRLTVV.

CDR3 in DNA: TGCAGTGCTGGACAAGCCTACGAGCAGTACTTC. As protein: CSAGQAYEQYF. J is TRBJ2-7 and V is TRBV20-1; D perhaps matches TRBD1 (5 bases). The ends were cut back, 5 bases at V and 2 bases at J, with 7 bases in the middle. The length of the CDR3 is 11 residues. Germline CDR1 reads DFQATT; CDR2 reads SNEGSKA (reference sequence).

There are a few counts of this clone. As DNA, the CDR3 is TGTGCCAGCAGCTTAACGGGGAGTATTCTGGGCAATGAGCAGTTCTTC. Its protein product is CASSLTGSILGNEQFF. J is TRBJ2-1 and V is TRBV5-5; D perhaps matches TRBD2 (5 bases). Germline V CDR1 and CDR2: SGHKS, YYEKEE (reference sequence). Trimming removed 2 bases at V and 6 bases at J, with 18 bases between. The CDR3 sequence is 16 residues long.

The chain links TRBV6-2 or TRBV6-3 to TRBJ2-5; a possible D gene is TRBD1 (7 bases). Germline assignment: CDR1 MNHEY and CDR2 SVGEGT. This CDR3 is built from 16 residues. The V end lost 5 bases, the J end lost 1 base, and 17 bases lay between the germline ends. The CDR3 DNA follows: TGTGCCAGCAGTAGGGGGCGGGGAACCCCCCAAGAGACCCAGTACTTC. Its protein is CASSRGRGTPQETQYF.

The rearrangement links TRBV4-2 to TRBJ2-7; D not resolved. The CDR3 is made up of 15 amino acids. V was trimmed by 3 bases and J by 8 bases, leaving 20 bases between them. CDR1 is LGHNA and CDR2 is YNFKEQ in the germline V gene. CDR3 DNA: TGTGCCAGCAGCCAGCACCAGGCGAAGTGGTGGAAGCAGTACTTC. Translated, it gives CASSQHQAKWWKQYF.

The V call is TRBV3-1 (or the pseudogene TRBV3-2), the J call TRBJ1-6, with 8 bases lining up with TRBD1. Germline V gene lookup returns CDR1 LGHDT and CDR2 YNNKEL (reference sequence). The CDR3 runs to 16 residues. The J segment lost 11 bases and the V segment lost 4 bases, leaving 13 bases of the junction unmatched. The DNA for the CDR3 is TGTGCCAGCAGCCCTCTGCAGGGGGCGGGCGGGACACCCCTCCACTTT. Protein: CASSPLQGAGGTPLHF.

The V gene is TRBV24-1, the J gene TRBJ1-2; 7 bases are shared with TRBD1. V gave up 9 bases and J gave up 8 bases; unmatched junction bases: 11. The CDR3 extends over 13 amino acids. The germline V gene encodes CDR1 KGHDR and CDR2 SFDVKD. The CDR3 bases are TGTGCCACCTCCGGAGGGGGCTCCGAGGGCTACACCTTC. This sequence encodes CATSGGGSEGYTF.

The chain uses TRBV4-2 and TRBJ2-5; 12 bases fit TRBD2. The V and J ends lost 1 base and 4 bases, in that order; junction bases with no gene match: 4. The V gene's germline CDR1 is LGHNA and CDR2 YNFKEQ. The CDR3 covers 16 residues. CDR3 sequence: CASSQVTSGSRETQYF. As DNA, the CDR3 is TGTGCCAGCAGCCAAGTGACTAGCGGGAGTAGAGAGACCCAGTACTTC.

The chain carries TRBV19 and TRBJ2-3, with 8 bases aligning to TRBD2. The V gene end was trimmed by 6 bases and the J gene end by 1 base; junction bases not matched to a gene: 0. Germline V gene lookup returns CDR1 LNHDA and CDR2 SQIVND (reference sequence). The length of the CDR3 is 13 residues. CDR3 in amino acids: CASRLAGTDTQYF. The CDR3 DNA reads TGTGCCAGTAGACTAGCGGGCACAGATACGCAGTATTTT.

The rearrangement uses TRBV27 and TRBJ1-2; D may be TRBD1 (5 bases). V lost 3 bases and J 8 bases, leaving 10 bases between the germline ends. CDR1 and CDR2 from the germline V gene are MNHEY and SMNVEV (reference sequence). The CDR3 loop spans 12 amino acids. This CDR3 is CASSLPGGGYTF. CDR3 in DNA: TGTGCCAGCAGTTTGCCCGGGGGAGGCTACACCTTC.

J is TRBJ2-1 and V is TRBV4-3, with a tentative D call TRBD2 (6 bases). Germline CDR1 reads LGHNA; CDR2 reads YSLEER. The CDR3 consists of 17 residues. V shed 4 bases and J shed 3 bases, with 19 bases lying between them. The CDR3 protein is CASSPEAVGSLYNEQFF. The CDR3 nucleotides are TGCGCCAGCAGCCCTGAGGCAGTCGGGAGCCTCTACAATGAGCAGTTCTTC.

The rearrangement uses TRBV19 and TRBJ1-2; D possibly corresponds to TRBD1 (5 bases). Deletions cut 7 bases from V and 1 base from J, with 13 bases between. The CDR3 sequence is 14 residues long. Germline V gene data show CDR1 as LNHDA and CDR2 as SQIVND (reference sequence). The CDR3 DNA is TGTGCCAGTACCCCAACAGGTATTAACTATGGCTACACCTTC. Translating it yields CASTPTGINYGYTF.

The chain is built from TRBV19 and TRBJ1-1; D unclear. The CDR3 is 14 residues long. Trimming pared 2 bases from V and 0 bases from J, leaving 7 bases between. Germline values: CDR1 LNHDA, CDR2 SQIVND (reference sequence). CDR3 sequence: CASSISVMNTEAFF. The DNA for the CDR3 is TGTGCCAGTAGTATAAGCGTGATGAACACTGAAGCTTTCTTT.

This chain joins TRBV28 and TRBJ1-4; 9 bases fit TRBD1. Germline lookup yields CDR1 MDHEN and CDR2 SYDVKM. V shed 8 bases, J shed 6 bases, and the junction held 7 bases outside the gene matches. CDR3 length: 14 amino acids. CDR3 protein: CASGTGTGYEKLFF. The DNA of the CDR3 is TGTGCCAGCGGGACCGGGACAGGGTATGAAAAACTGTTTTTT.

The rearrangement links TRBV7-8 to TRBJ2-7, with D possibly being TRBD2 (6 bases). Germline-derived CDR1 and CDR2 are SGHVS and FQNEAQ. V was cut by 2 bases and J by 7 bases, with 18 bases left in between. This CDR3 has 15 amino acids. The CDR3 loop is CASSLLDGGPGEQYF. The DNA for the CDR3 is TGTGCCAGCAGCTTACTCGACGGGGGACCGGGGGAGCAGTACTTC.